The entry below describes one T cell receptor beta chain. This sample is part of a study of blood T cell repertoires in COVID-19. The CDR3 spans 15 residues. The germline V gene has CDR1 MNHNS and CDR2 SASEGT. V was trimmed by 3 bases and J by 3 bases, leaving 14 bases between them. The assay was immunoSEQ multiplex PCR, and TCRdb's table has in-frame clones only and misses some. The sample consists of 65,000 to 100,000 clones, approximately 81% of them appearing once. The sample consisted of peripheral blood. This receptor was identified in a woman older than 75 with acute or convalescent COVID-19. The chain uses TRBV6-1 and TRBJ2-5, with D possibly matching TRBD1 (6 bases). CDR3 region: CASSEGTQREETQYF. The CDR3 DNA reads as TGTGCCAGCAGTGAGGGGACACAGAGGGAAGAGACCCAGTACTTC.